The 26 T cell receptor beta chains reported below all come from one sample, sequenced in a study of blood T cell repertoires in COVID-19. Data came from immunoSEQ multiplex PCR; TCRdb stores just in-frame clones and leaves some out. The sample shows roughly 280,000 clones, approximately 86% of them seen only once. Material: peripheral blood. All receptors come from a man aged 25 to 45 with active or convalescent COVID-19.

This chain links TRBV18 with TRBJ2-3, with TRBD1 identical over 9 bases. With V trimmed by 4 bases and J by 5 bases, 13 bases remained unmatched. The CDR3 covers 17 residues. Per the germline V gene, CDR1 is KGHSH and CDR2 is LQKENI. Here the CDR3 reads CASSLGSGTGPKDTQYF. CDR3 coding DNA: TGTGCCAGCTCACTGGGGTCCGGGACAGGGCCGAAAGATACGCAGTATTTT.

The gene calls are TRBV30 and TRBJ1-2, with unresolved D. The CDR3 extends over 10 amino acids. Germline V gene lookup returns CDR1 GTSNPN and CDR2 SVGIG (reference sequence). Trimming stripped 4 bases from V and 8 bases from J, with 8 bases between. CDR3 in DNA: TGTGCCTGGATCGCGGAAGGCTACACCTTC. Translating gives CAWIAEGYTF.

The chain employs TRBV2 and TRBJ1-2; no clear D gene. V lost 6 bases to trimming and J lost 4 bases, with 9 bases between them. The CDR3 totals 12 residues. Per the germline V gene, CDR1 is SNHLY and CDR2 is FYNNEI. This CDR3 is CASRAASYGYTF. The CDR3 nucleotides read TGTGCCAGCAGAGCCGCCTCCTATGGCTACACCTTC.

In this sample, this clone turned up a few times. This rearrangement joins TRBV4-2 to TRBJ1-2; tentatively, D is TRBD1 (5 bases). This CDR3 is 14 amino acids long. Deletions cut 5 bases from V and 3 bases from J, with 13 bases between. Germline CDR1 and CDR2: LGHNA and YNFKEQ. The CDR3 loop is CASSGVGGDYGYTF. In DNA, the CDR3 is TGTGCCAGCAGCGGCGTCGGGGGGGACTATGGCTACACCTTC.

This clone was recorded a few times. Written as DNA, the CDR3 is TGTGCCAGCACCCCGGGACAGCCGAACACTGAAGCTTTCTTT. It is translated as CASTPGQPNTEAFF. This chain links TRBV9 with TRBJ1-1; 7 bases match TRBD1. CDR3 length equals 14 residues. V lost 6 bases, J lost 1 base, and 6 bases stayed unmatched. Germline assignment: CDR1 SGDLS and CDR2 YYNGEE.

CDR3 sequence (DNA): TGTGCCAGCAGCGTGGGAAAAGGGGGCTGGGCCGAGGTGTACGAGCAGTACTTC. As protein: CASSVGKGGWAEVYEQYF. The genes are TRBV9 and TRBJ2-7, with TRBD1 identical over 7 bases. Trimming cost V 2 bases and J 4 bases; bases outside gene matches: 18. The CDR3 runs 18 residues. Looked up from germline, CDR1 is SGDLS and CDR2 is YYNGEE.

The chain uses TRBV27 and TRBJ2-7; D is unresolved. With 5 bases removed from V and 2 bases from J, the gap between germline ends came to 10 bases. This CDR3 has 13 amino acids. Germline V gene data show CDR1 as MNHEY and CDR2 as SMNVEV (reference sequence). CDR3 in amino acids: CASSATPAYEQYF. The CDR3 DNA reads TGTGCCAGCAGTGCGACACCAGCCTACGAGCAGTACTTC.

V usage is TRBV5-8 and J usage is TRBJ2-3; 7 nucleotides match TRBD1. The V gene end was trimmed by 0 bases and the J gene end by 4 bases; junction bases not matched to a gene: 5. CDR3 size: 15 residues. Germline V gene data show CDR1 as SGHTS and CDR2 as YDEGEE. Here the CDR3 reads CASSLGQGNADTQYF. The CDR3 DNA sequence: TGTGCCAGCAGCTTGGGACAGGGTAATGCAGATACGCAGTATTTT.

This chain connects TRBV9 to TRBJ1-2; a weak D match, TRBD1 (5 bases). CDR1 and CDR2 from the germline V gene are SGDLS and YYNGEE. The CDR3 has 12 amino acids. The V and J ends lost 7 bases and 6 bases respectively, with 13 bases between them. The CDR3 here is CASYDSPHGYTF. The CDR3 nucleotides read TGTGCCAGCTACGACAGTCCCCATGGCTACACCTTC.

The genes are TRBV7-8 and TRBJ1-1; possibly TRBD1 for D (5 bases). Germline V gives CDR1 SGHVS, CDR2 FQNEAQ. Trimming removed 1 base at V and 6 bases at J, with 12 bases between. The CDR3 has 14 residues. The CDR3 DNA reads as TGTGCCAGCAGCTTAGGGCAGGGTTTAGCTGAAGCTTTCTTT. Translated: CASSLGQGLAEAFF.

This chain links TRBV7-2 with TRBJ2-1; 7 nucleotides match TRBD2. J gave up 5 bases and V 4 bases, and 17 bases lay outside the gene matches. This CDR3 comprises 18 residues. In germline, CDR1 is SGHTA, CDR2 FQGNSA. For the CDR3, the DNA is TGTGCCAGCAGCTCCGTCGCCCTCGCGGGGGTGGTTAACAATGAGCAGTTCTTC. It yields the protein CASSSVALAGVVNNEQFF.

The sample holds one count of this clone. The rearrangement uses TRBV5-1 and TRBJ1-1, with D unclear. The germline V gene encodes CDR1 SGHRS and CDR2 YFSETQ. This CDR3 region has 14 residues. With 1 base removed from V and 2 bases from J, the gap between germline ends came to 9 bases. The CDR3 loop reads CASSLPKTNTEAFF. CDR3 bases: TGCGCCAGCAGCTTGCCAAAAACTAACACTGAAGCTTTCTTT.

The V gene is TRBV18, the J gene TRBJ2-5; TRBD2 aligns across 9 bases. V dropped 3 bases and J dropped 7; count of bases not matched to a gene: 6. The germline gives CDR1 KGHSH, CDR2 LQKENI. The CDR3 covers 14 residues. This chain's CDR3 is CASSPGTSLGTQYF. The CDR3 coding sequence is TGTGCCAGCTCACCCGGGACTAGCCTGGGGACCCAGTACTTC.

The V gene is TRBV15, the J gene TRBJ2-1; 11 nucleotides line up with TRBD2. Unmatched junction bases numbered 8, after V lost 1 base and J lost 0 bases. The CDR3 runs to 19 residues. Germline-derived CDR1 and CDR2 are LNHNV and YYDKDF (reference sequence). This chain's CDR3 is CATSRGLAGTPSSYNEQFF. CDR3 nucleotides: TGTGCCACCAGCAGAGGACTAGCGGGGACGCCTAGCTCCTACAATGAGCAGTTCTTC.

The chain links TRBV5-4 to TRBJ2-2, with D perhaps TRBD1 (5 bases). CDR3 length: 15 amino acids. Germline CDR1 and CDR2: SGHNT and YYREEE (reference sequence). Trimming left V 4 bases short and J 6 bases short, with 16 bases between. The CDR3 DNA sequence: TGTGCCAGCAGCGATCAGGGAATTAAGGCCGGGGAGCTGTTTTTT. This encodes CASSDQGIKAGELFF.

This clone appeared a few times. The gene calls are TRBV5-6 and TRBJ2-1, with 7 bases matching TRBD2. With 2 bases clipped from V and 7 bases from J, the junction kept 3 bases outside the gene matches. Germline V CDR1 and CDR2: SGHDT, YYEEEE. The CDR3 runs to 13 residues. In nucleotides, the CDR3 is TGTGCCAGCAGCTTATGGGGAGGGAATGAGCAGTTCTTC. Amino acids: CASSLWGGNEQFF.

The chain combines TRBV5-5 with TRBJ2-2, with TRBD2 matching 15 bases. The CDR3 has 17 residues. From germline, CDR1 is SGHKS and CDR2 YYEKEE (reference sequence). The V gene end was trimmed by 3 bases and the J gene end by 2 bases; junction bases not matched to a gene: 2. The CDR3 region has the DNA TGTGCCAGCAGCTGGGGACTAGCGGGGGGTAACACCGGGGAGCTGTTTTTT. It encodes CASSWGLAGGNTGELFF.

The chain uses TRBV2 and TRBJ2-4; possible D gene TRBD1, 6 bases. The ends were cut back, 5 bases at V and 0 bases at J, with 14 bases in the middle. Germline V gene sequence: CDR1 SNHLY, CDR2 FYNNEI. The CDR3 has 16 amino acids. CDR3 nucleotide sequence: TGTGCCAGCAGTACCGACAGGTCGGTAGCCAAAAACATTCAGTACTTC. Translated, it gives CASSTDRSVAKNIQYF.

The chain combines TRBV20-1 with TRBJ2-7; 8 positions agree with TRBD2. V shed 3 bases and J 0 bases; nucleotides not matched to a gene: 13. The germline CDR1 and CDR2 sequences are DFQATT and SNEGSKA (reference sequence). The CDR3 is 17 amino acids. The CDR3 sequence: CSASRAPGSGISYEQYF. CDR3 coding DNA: TGCAGTGCTAGTAGGGCCCCGGGTAGCGGGATCTCCTACGAGCAGTACTTC.

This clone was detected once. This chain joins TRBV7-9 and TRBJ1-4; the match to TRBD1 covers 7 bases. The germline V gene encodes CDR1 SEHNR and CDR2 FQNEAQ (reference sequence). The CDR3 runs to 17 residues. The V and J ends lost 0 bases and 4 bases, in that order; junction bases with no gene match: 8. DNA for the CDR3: TGTGCCAGCAGCTTAGCGATGAGGGGGCAGGGTAATGAAAAACTGTTTTTT. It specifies CASSLAMRGQGNEKLFF.

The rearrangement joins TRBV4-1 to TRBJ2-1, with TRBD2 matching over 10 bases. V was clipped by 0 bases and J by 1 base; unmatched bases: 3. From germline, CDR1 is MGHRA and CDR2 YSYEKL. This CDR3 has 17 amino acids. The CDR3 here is CASSQDASGGSYNEQFF. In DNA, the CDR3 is TGCGCCAGCAGCCAAGATGCTAGCGGGGGATCCTACAATGAGCAGTTCTTC.

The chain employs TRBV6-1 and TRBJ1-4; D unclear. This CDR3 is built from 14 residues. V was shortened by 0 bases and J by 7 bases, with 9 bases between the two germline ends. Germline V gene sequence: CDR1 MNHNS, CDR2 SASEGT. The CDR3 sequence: CASSEARATEKLFF. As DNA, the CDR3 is TGTGCCAGCAGTGAAGCGCGGGCGACTGAAAAACTGTTTTTT.

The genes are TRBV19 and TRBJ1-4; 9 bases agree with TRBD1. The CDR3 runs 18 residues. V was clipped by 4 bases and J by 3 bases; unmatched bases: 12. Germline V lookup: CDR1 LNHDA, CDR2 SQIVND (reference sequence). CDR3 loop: CASSTDRGLAGPNEKLFF. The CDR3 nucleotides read TGTGCCAGTAGTACGGACAGGGGATTAGCTGGACCTAATGAAAAACTGTTTTTT.

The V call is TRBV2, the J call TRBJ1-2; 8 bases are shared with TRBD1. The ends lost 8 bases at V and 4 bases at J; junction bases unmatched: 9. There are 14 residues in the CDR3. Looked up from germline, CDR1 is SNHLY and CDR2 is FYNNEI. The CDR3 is CASDYRGSGYGYTF. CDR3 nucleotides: TGTGCCAGCGACTACAGGGGGTCGGGCTATGGCTACACCTTC.

The CDR3: CASSQFIVVNTEAFF. CDR3 DNA: TGCGCCAGCAGCCAATTCATCGTAGTGAACACTGAAGCTTTCTTT. This chain joins TRBV4-1 and TRBJ1-1, with D unresolved. The CDR3 runs to 15 residues. V was clipped by 2 bases and J by 0 bases, with 10 bases between them. Germline V CDR1 and CDR2: MGHRA, YSYEKL.

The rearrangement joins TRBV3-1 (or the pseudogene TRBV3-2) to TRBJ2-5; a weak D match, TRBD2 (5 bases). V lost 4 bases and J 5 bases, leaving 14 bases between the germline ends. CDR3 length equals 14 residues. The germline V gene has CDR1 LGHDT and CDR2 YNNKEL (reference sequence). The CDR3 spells CASSRRASGETQYF. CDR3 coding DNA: TGTGCCAGCAGCCGACGGGCCTCGGGGGAGACCCAGTACTTC.